This passage covers 20 T cell receptor beta chains from one sample sequenced in a study of CD8 T cells in ankylosing spondylitis. TCRdb reanalysed the 5' RACE reads using MiXCR and keeps one entry per CDR3 protein. Altogether 100,000 to 150,000 distinct CDR3 sequences are present, around 9.3% being singletons, with the ten largest covering approximately 3.4%. The material sequenced was blood, either unsorted or a sorted T cell fraction (not recorded which). The receptors were gathered from a male donor with ankylosing spondylitis or in good health (not recorded which).

As concerns this clonotype: Possible read error: a much larger clone is one base away. The chain has TRBV4-3 and TRBJ2-1; perhaps TRBD2 as D (6 bases). Germline assignment: CDR1 LGHNA and CDR2 YSLEER. CDR3 length equals 15 residues. DNA of the CDR3: TGCGCCAGCGGCCAAGTCACAAATAAGGTGGGGGGGCAGTTCTTC. This codes for CASGQVTNKVGGQFF.

This clonotype has a count of ten or more. The CDR3: CASSYSSGTSGADTQYF. The CDR3 DNA is TGCGCCAGCAGCTACTCGTCCGGGACTAGCGGCGCAGATACGCAGTATTTT. The chain employs TRBV5-1 and TRBJ2-3, with TRBD2 matching 11 bases. V lost 3 bases, J lost 4 bases, and 10 bases stayed unmatched. This CDR3 has 17 residues. Germline V gene lookup returns CDR1 SGHRS and CDR2 YFSETQ.

Ten or more counts support this clonotype. V usage is TRBV6-1 and J usage is TRBJ2-4; a weak D match, TRBD1 (6 bases). The germline V and J ends were trimmed by 2 bases and 3 bases, with 17 bases remaining between them. The length of the CDR3 is 17 residues. CDR1 and CDR2 (germline): MNHNS, SASEGT. CDR3 DNA sequence: TGTGCCAGCAGTGAAACTGGGACAAAGGGCGTCAAAAACATTCAGTACTTC. It yields the protein CASSETGTKGVKNIQYF.

A few counts support this clonotype. CDR3 nucleotide sequence: TGTGCCAGCGCGGACAGTCTAAATTCACCCCTCCACTTT. This translates into CASADSLNSPLHF. The V gene is TRBV18, the J gene TRBJ1-6, with D maybe TRBD1 (6 bases). The CDR3 loop spans 13 amino acids. The V end was cut by 8 bases, the J end by 7 bases, with 12 bases between. Germline V gene lookup returns CDR1 KGHSH and CDR2 LQKENI.

In its sample, this clonotype was seen many times. The V and J genes are TRBV7-6 and TRBJ2-3; D ambiguous. This CDR3 is built from 12 residues. Germline assignment: CDR1 SGHVS and CDR2 FNYEAQ. V was clipped by 2 bases and J by 6 bases, with 6 bases between them. CDR3 sequence (DNA): TGTGCCAGCAGCTTAAGTGGGGATACGCAGTATTTT. Its protein product is CASSLSGDTQYF. Combining the CDR3 with reference TRBV7-6 and TRBJ2-3 gives the whole variable domain GAGVSQSPRYKVTKRGQDVALRCDPISGHVSLYWYRQALGQGPEFLTYFNYEAQQDKSGLPNDRFSAERPEGSISTLTIQRTEQRDSAMYRCASSLSGDTQYFGPGTRLTVL.

Ten or more counts support this clonotype. The chain carries TRBV5-1 and TRBJ2-3; the D is unclear. The CDR3 runs to 13 residues. CDR1 is SGHRS, CDR2 YFSETQ, per germline. Trimming shortened V by 0 bases and J by 5 bases, and 7 bases separated the two germline ends. CDR3 region: CASSLVAGDTQYF. The CDR3 DNA is TGCGCCAGCAGCTTGGTTGCCGGAGATACGCAGTATTTT.

This clonotype was counted ten times or more. The CDR3 sequence is CATGLAGFNEQFF. Here the CDR3 DNA reads TGTGCCACCGGACTAGCGGGATTTAATGAGCAGTTCTTC. The V and J genes are TRBV15 and TRBJ2-1, with TRBD2 matching over 12 bases. CDR3 length: 13 amino acids. Unmatched junction bases numbered 3, after V lost 8 bases and J lost 7 bases. Germline V gene lookup returns CDR1 LNHNV and CDR2 YYDKDF (reference sequence).

This clonotype was counted many times. The rearrangement joins TRBV20-1 to TRBJ1-1; 9 nucleotides line up with TRBD1. The V gene's germline CDR1 is DFQATT and CDR2 SNEGSKA (reference sequence). The CDR3 spans 15 residues. The V gene end was trimmed by 5 bases and the J gene end by 4 bases; junction bases not matched to a gene: 11. CDR3 DNA sequence: TGCAGTGCTCCTCCGGACAGGGGTTTTGGCACTGAAGCTTTCTTT. Encoded protein: CSAPPDRGFGTEAFF.

This chain links TRBV2 with TRBJ2-3, with 10 bases identical to TRBD1. J lost 5 bases, V lost 5 bases, and 7 bases had no gene match. CDR3 size: 15 residues. CDR1 SNHLY and CDR2 FYNNEI come from the germline V gene. Here the CDR3 reads CASSIRQGAGDTQYF. CDR3 bases: TGTGCCAGCAGTATCAGACAGGGGGCAGGAGATACGCAGTATTTT.

This clonotype was detected a few times. The CDR3 region is CSALKDEKVTQYF. CDR3 nucleotide sequence: TGCAGTGCGCTCAAGGACGAGAAAGTTACGCAGTATTTT. The chain carries TRBV20-1 and TRBJ2-3, with D hard to call. Germline V CDR1 and CDR2: DFQATT, SNEGSKA (reference sequence). The CDR3 totals 13 residues. V dropped 6 bases and J dropped 8 bases, with 18 bases sitting between them.

The table lists this clonotype with many counts. This chain links TRBV4-3 with TRBJ2-7, with TRBD2 as a possible D gene (5 bases). Germline V gene sequence: CDR1 LGHNA, CDR2 YSLEER. The CDR3 length is 15 residues. Trimming pared 2 bases from V and 1 base from J, leaving 12 bases between. CDR3 region: CASSQTWEQSYEQYF. The DNA of the CDR3 is TGCGCCAGCAGCCAAACGTGGGAGCAATCCTACGAGCAGTACTTC.

This clonotype was picked up many times. The chain is built from TRBV20-1 and TRBJ2-1, with 9 bases that match TRBD2. The V gene's germline CDR1 is DFQATT and CDR2 SNEGSKA (reference sequence). This CDR3 is 14 amino acids long. V was pared by 7 bases and J by 3 bases, with 7 bases of the junction left unmatched. CDR3 loop: CSVLGLADYNEQFF. CDR3 sequence (DNA): TGCAGTGTTTTGGGACTAGCAGACTACAATGAGCAGTTCTTC.

The chain combines TRBV21-1 with TRBJ2-1. TRBV21-1 is given as a pseudogene. The CDR3 consists of 14 residues. The CDR3, as DNA: TGTGCCAACAGAGCCGACTCAGACTTCAATGAGCAGTTCTTC. Encoded protein: CANRADSDFNEQFF.

This clonotype was observed a handful of times. The J gene is TRBJ1-5, the V gene TRBV6-1; TRBD1 agrees at 8 bases. Trimming at V came to 2 bases and at J to 9 bases, leaving 18 bases not matched to a gene. Germline V gene lookup returns CDR1 MNHNS and CDR2 SASEGT. The CDR3 covers 18 residues. This CDR3 reads CASSESFQGASEFGPQHF. The CDR3 coding sequence is TGTGCCAGCAGTGAATCATTTCAGGGGGCGTCTGAGTTTGGGCCCCAGCATTTT.

This clonotype showed up many times. The V gene is TRBV3-1, the J gene TRBJ2-7; TRBD1 matches 7 bases. The CDR3 length is 14 residues. The germline V gene encodes CDR1 LGHDT and CDR2 YNNKEL (reference sequence). V was clipped by 6 bases and J by 6 bases; unmatched bases: 11. The CDR3: CASRNTNRGSEQYF. The CDR3 nucleotides read TGTGCCAGCAGGAACACAAACAGGGGCTCCGAGCAGTACTTC.

This clonotype was seen at least ten times. V usage is TRBV6-2 or TRBV6-3 and J usage is TRBJ1-2; D is ambiguous. Germline CDR1 reads MNHEY; CDR2 reads SVGEGT. The length of the CDR3 is 16 residues. The V and J ends lost 5 bases and 6 bases respectively, with 22 bases between them. CDR3 sequence: CASSKGYGPSKDGYTF. The DNA for the CDR3 is TGTGCCAGCAGTAAGGGCTACGGACCCTCCAAAGATGGCTACACCTTC.

This clonotype was observed at least ten times. This sequence joins TRBV29-1 and TRBJ2-1; TRBD2 agrees at 9 bases. The CDR3 is made up of 14 amino acids. V lost 4 bases, J lost 2 bases, and 3 bases stayed unmatched. Germline assignment: CDR1 SQVTM and CDR2 ANQGSEA. CDR3 DNA sequence: TGCAGCGTTGGGCGGGAGGGAACCTACAATGAGCAGTTCTTC. It encodes CSVGREGTYNEQFF.

This clonotype was seen at least ten times. The rearrangement joins TRBV5-1 to TRBJ2-5; D unresolved. The CDR3 consists of 17 residues. V gave up 3 bases and J gave up 5 bases, with 23 bases separating them. The germline CDR1 and CDR2 sequences are SGHRS and YFSETQ. CDR3 protein: CASSWATSAFQRETQYF. In DNA form, the CDR3 reads TGCGCCAGCAGCTGGGCCACGTCAGCTTTCCAAAGGGAGACCCAGTACTTC.

This clonotype occurred a few times. The junction differs from germline at one of its ends, possibly a read error. The chain couples TRBV12-3 or TRBV12-4 to TRBJ2-7, with D perhaps TRBD2 (5 bases). The CDR3 runs 13 residues. Here the CDR3 DNA reads TGTGCCAGCAGTCCCCGGCAGGCACTAGGGCCCGTCTTC. It codes for CASSPRQALGPVF.

CDR3 DNA sequence: TGTGCCAGTAGTCCTCGGACTAGCGGCAATGTGGTAGAGCAGTTCTTC. Its translation is CASSPRTSGNVVEQFF. This chain joins TRBV19 and TRBJ2-1, with TRBD2 identical over 10 bases. Germline V CDR1 and CDR2: LNHDA, SQIVND (reference sequence). This CDR3 region has 16 residues. With 5 bases clipped from V and 10 bases from J, the junction kept 14 bases outside the gene matches.